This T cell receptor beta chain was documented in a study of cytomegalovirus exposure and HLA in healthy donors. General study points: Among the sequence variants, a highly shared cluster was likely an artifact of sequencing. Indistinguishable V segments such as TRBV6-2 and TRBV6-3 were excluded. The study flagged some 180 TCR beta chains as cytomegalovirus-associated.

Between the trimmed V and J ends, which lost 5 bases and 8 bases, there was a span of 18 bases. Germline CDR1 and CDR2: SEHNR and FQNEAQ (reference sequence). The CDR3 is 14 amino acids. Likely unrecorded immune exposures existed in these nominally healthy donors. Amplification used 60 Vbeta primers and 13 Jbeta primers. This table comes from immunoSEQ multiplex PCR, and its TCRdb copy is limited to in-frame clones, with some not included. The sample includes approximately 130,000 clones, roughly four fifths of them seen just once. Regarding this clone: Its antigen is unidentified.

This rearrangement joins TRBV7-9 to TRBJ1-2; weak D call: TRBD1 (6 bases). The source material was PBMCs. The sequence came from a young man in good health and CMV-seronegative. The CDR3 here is CASSKRQAPGGYTF. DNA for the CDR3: TGTGCCAGCAGCAAACGACAGGCCCCGGGGGGCTACACCTTC.